This T cell receptor (beta chain) was obtained from a study of T cell responses to AZD1222 COVID-19 vaccine. Clones were read by immunoSEQ multiplex PCR, and TCRdb kept only the in-frame ones, dropping some. The data show over 85,000 clones, around 89% seen once. The TCR was taken from an adult in good health. Material: peripheral blood, obtained on day 0 of AZD1222 vaccination.

The DNA of the CDR3 is TGTGCCAGCTCACCGGGGACAGGGAGGTCCTACGAGCAGTACTTC. Protein product: CASSPGTGRSYEQYF. The J gene is TRBJ2-7, the V gene TRBV18; 9 positions match TRBD1. CDR1 is KGHSH and CDR2 is LQKENI in the germline V gene. With 3 bases clipped from V and 1 base from J, the junction kept 4 bases outside the gene matches. The CDR3 covers 15 residues.